This T cell receptor (beta chain) was sequenced in a study of shared clonotypes between healthy human individuals (dated by TCRdb to 2018 to 2021). With regard to the full study: The cohort included a few men and a couple of women between 18 and 49 years of age. Between about 0.85 and 10 billion PBMCs per donor were obtained by leukapheresis. Libraries were prepared and TCR repertoires were sequenced by different laboratories using diverse techniques, in order to increase sequencing depth and limit assay-specific biases. For each donor, CD4 naive and CD4 memory were each given three plates, CD8 naive was given two plates, and CD8 memory was given one plate. Blood TCR repertoires of 5 or 6 healthy adults were deeply sequenced to estimate repertoire size and the extent of clonotype sharing between individuals.

TCR CDR3 regions were amplified from genomic DNA by multiplex PCR using the deep immunoSEQ assay. Genomic DNA extracted from each cell subset was distributed evenly over all wells of several immunoSEQ 96-well plates, and each plate served as one replicate. For sorted subsets, each replicate PCR was loaded with 150 to 250 ng genomic DNA, equivalent to about 30,000 T cell genomes. Purified libraries were quantified with a Qubit 3.0 fluorometer, sized on a Bioanalyzer 2100, and re-quantified with the KAPA Library Quantification kit. A separate single-read 150-cycle Illumina NextSeq 550 flow cell was used to sequence each immunoSEQ 96-well plate. Processing in the source paper ran as follows. The immunoSEQ output contained only junctional sequences without quality scores, so filtering could not match that applied to full-length reads. To assign V/J genes and CDR3, sequences were annotated against IMGT germline references using PyIR, a Python wrapper for IgBLAST v1.9. Reads were filtered out if the reads had weak V/J assignments (E-value above 1e-6), no CDR3, stop codons, out-of-frame junctions, or ambiguous translated residues. V3J clonotypes were defined as sequences sharing an identical inferred V gene, J gene, and CDR3 amino acid sequence. Percentage overlap between repertoires was computed as shared unique clonotypes divided by the size of the smaller repertoire. Repertoire richness was assessed with RTK rarefaction, the Chao1 estimator, and Recon v2.1 estimates of unobserved clonotypes. Generation probabilities were computed with OLGA for all TCRbeta clonotypes obtained by the gDNA method from several donors. Drawn from immuneACCESS, this table holds only the in-frame rearrangements with V and J called that TCRdb kept. Clones are partly lost; checked studies trace under half to an unresolved V gene and leave the rest unexplained. Clone size and the V and J calls come from that table; the DNA yielded D and trimming. In all, the sample holds about a million clones, and around four fifths of those were seen once. The ten top clones hold 1.4% of the sample.

The donors were healthy, HIV-negative adults with no recently reported acute infections or vaccinations. Every donor was a Caucasian adult residing in Nashville, Tennessee, USA. CD4+ T cells were enriched by magnetic negative selection, after which naive cells were positively selected on CD45RA and the negative fraction was taken as the memory subset. Blood was collected by leukapheresis, and PBMCs were isolated by Ficoll-Histopaque density gradient centrifugation and then cryopreserved in liquid nitrogen vapor phase. Analytical flow cytometry was used to check the purity and quantity of every magnetically sorted T cell population. Genomic DNA was isolated from every sorted fraction and measured by UV absorbance on a Nanodrop 2000c. The investigation overall reported the following: Compared with non-shared clonotypes, clonotypes shared by all four sorted-subset donors had higher generation probabilities. Rarefaction of sorted-subset datasets indicated incomplete sequencing despite the large sequencing depth. Based on pairwise subsampling, the degree of clonotype sharing among donors was expected to be affected by sequencing depth. Sampling was restricted to blood, and TCR repertoires in tissues likely differ from the TCR repertoires found in blood. Estimated clonotype richness was generally larger for naive than for memory subsets. Sharing across a few donors was observed for roughly 5% of naive CD4, 3.5% of naive CD8, about 2.3% of memory CD4, and around 0.4% of memory CD8 clonotypes. The genetic and exposure-history diversity represented was limited by the small number of donors.

Turning to this clone: Its antigen is not yet known. No clone much larger than this one lies a single base away; base qualities are absent.

This receptor was taken from a man between 18 and 35 years old in good health. Sequenced sample: memory CD4+ T cells sorted from blood. Reading the label with the study, this specimen's cell subset or site is: CD45RA-negative fraction.

The base sequence is TGTGCCAGCAGTTTCAATGTTCATAATGGCTACACCTTC. Its translation reads: CASSFNVHNGYTF. The chain joins TRBV27 to TRBJ1-2; the D gene remains uncertain. V was cut back by 3 bases and J by 6 bases, leaving a gap of 11 bases between them. The CDR3 covers 13 residues, taking in both the cysteine and the phenylalanine. Just CDR3 DNA is preserved here, 39 bases in frame from base 1. CDR1 and CDR2, looked up from the germline V gene (reference sequence), are MNHEY and SMNVEV.